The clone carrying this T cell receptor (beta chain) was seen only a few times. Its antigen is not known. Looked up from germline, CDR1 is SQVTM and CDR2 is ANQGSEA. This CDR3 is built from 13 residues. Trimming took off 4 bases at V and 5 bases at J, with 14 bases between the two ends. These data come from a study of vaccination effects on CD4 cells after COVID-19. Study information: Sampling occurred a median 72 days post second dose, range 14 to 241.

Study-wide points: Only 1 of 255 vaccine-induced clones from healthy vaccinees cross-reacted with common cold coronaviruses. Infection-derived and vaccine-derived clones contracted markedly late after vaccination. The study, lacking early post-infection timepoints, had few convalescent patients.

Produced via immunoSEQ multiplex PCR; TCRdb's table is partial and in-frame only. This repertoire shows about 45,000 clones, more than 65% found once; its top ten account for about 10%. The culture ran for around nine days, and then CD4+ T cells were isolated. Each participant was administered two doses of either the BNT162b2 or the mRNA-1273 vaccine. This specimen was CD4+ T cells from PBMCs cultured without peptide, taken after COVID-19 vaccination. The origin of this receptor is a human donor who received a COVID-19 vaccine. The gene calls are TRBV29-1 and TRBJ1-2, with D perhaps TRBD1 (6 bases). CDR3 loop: CSVGQGRGYGYTF. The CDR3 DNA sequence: TGCAGCGTTGGTCAGGGGCGCGGGTATGGCTACACCTTC.